The next 9 T cell receptor beta chains were all read from a single sample in a study of blood T cell repertoires in COVID-19. Produced via immunoSEQ multiplex PCR; TCRdb's table is partial and in-frame only. The sample yields a few hundred thousand clones, 70% to 85% seen once. Specimen: peripheral blood. The source is a woman between 40 and 50 years old who had recovered from COVID-19.

This chain joins TRBV7-9 and TRBJ2-3; 9 positions agree with TRBD2. The CDR3 is 15 residues long. The V and J ends lost 1 base and 3 bases, in that order; junction bases with no gene match: 2. CDR1 is SEHNR, CDR2 FQNEAQ, per germline (reference sequence). As DNA, the CDR3 is TGTGCCAGCAGCTTAGGGAGCGGGAGGACAGATACGCAGTATTTT. The encoded protein is CASSLGSGRTDTQYF. Looking up the rest from reference TRBV7-9 and TRBJ2-3 gives the full variable domain: DTGVSQNPRHKITKRGQNVTFRCDPISEHNRLYWYRQTLGQGPEFLTYFQNEAQLEKSRLLSDRFSAERPKGSFSTLEIQRTEQGDSAMYLCASSLGSGRTDTQYFGPGTRLTVL.

The V and J genes are TRBV7-2 and TRBJ2-2, with D maybe TRBD1 (6 bases). From germline, CDR1 is SGHTA and CDR2 FQGNSA. The CDR3 spans 15 residues. Trimming cost V 8 bases and J 3 bases, with 16 bases left between them. The chain's CDR3 is CASSLLRGYTGELFF. CDR3 DNA sequence: TGTGCCAGCTCCCTCCTCAGGGGATACACCGGGGAGCTGTTTTTT.

The chain has TRBV7-9 and TRBJ2-7; D is perhaps TRBD1 (5 bases). The CDR3 loop spans 14 amino acids. Germline-derived CDR1 and CDR2 are SEHNR and FQNEAQ (reference sequence). The V and J ends lost 8 bases and 5 bases respectively, with 19 bases between them. The CDR3 nucleotides are TGTGCCAGCGCAAGGGGCGGCCTCTGGGACGAGCAGTACTTC. It specifies CASARGGLWDEQYF.

V usage is TRBV7-3 and J usage is TRBJ2-1, with 10 bases that match TRBD2. CDR1 and CDR2 from the germline V gene are SGHTA and FQGTGA. J lost 8 bases, V lost 5 bases, and 12 bases had no gene match. The CDR3 spans 16 residues. The CDR3 DNA is TGTGCCAGCAGCCTGAGCGGGGGGGCCGAGTTCGATGAGCAGTTCTTC. It is translated as CASSLSGGAEFDEQFF.

The V call is TRBV10-2, the J call TRBJ2-2; D is ambiguous. This CDR3 region has 14 residues. V lost 0 bases, J lost 5 bases, and 7 bases lay in between. From germline, CDR1 is WSHSY and CDR2 SAAADI. The CDR3 here is CASSESKRTGELFF. The CDR3 nucleotides are TGCGCCAGCAGTGAGTCGAAGAGAACCGGGGAGCTGTTTTTT.

The chain uses TRBV19 and TRBJ2-1; D is unclear. Per the germline V gene, CDR1 is LNHDA and CDR2 is SQIVND (reference sequence). V was clipped by 9 bases and J by 3 bases, with 21 bases between them. The CDR3 totals 16 residues. The CDR3 nucleotides read TGTGCCAGCCCCACCGGAGAGCCAAGCAGCTACAATGAGCAGTTCTTC. It encodes CASPTGEPSSYNEQFF.

The chain carries TRBV3-1 (or the pseudogene TRBV3-2) and TRBJ2-6; D not certain. This CDR3 comprises 14 residues. CDR1 is LGHDT and CDR2 is YNNKEL in the germline V gene (reference sequence). Trimming left V 7 bases short and J 0 bases short, with 7 bases between. The CDR3 bases are TGTGCCAGCAACTTTAGCTCTGGGGCCAACGTCCTGACTTTC. The encoded protein is CASNFSSGANVLTF.

V is TRBV7-9 and J is TRBJ1-1, with TRBD1 as a possible D gene (5 bases). The CDR3 contains 15 residues. V lost 6 bases, J lost 1 base, and 15 bases lay in between. Germline lookup yields CDR1 SEHNR and CDR2 FQNEAQ (reference sequence). CDR3 loop: CASSRQTAKNTEAFF. As DNA, the CDR3 is TGTGCCAGCAGTCGACAGACGGCCAAGAACACTGAAGCTTTCTTT.

DNA for the CDR3: TGCGCCAGCAGTGGAAACAGGGACCGCGAGCAGTACTTC. Translation gives CASSGNRDREQYF. V is TRBV5-1 and J is TRBJ2-7, with D possibly TRBD1 on 6 matching bases. CDR3 size: 13 residues. V was trimmed by 5 bases and J by 6 bases, leaving 15 bases between them. Per the germline V gene, CDR1 is SGHRS and CDR2 is YFSETQ.